Listed below are T cell receptor beta chains from one sample, sequenced in a study of response to subunit inactivated influenza vaccine. MiXCR, applied by TCRdb to the RT-PCR reads, yields one record per CDR3 protein. The table records roughly 500,000 distinct CDR3 sequences, 16% of them present only once. Material: CD4+ T cells sorted from PBMCs, obtained less than 30 months after vaccination. These TCRs come from a man aged 50 to 69 who received an inactivated influenza vaccine. CDR3s include the opening cysteine and the closing phenylalanine or tryptophan. D genes are given only for firm matches. Expanded clones are given a class, and other clones once, few, many or no size at all.

J gene	D gene	V gene	clone size	CDR3 DNA	CDR3 protein
TRBJ1-5	-	TRBV4-2	-	TGTGCCAGCAGCCAAGTATCTGGGGACCAGCCCCAGCATTTT	CASSQVSGDQPQHF
TRBJ2-2	-	TRBV30	many	TGTGCCTGCCAGTTTGGGGCCACGAACACCGGGGAGCTGTTTTTT	CACQFGATNTGELFF
TRBJ2-7	-	TRBV28	-	TGTGCCAGCAGGACTCAATACGAGCAGTACTTC	CASRTQYEQYF
TRBJ1-2	-	TRBV3-1	few	TGTGCCAGCAGCCAAGAGGTGGGGGTAAACTATGGCTACACCTTC	CASSQEVGVNYGYTF
TRBJ1-2	-	TRBV20-1	-	TGCAGGCCCAGTCGTAGGACTGGGATCGGCTACACCTTC	CRPSRRTGIGYTF
TRBJ2-5	TRBD2	TRBV4-1	many	TGCGCCAGCAGCCAAGAAACGGGACTAGCGGGAGAGACCCAGTACTTC	CASSQETGLAGETQYF
TRBJ2-1	-	TRBV4-2	few	TGTGCCAGCAGCCAAGAAAGAAGGGAGGACGAGCAGTTCTTC	CASSQERREDEQFF
TRBJ2-5	-	TRBV15	few	TGTGCCACCAGCAGATTTCGACAGCCACAAGAGACCCAGTACTTC	CATSRFRQPQETQYF
TRBJ2-3	-	TRBV6-1	few	TGTGCCAGCAGTCAAACCGGGTCCCGCACAGATACGCAGTATTTT	CASSQTGSRTDTQYF
TRBJ1-1	-	TRBV10-3	few	TGTGCCATCAGGGGACGAGGAGGGAACACTGAAGCTTTCTTT	CAIRGRGGNTEAFF
TRBJ1-5	-	TRBV7-8	many	TGTGCCAGCAGCACCTCGCGGAGGCAGGGGCTTAGCAATCAGCCCCAGCATTTT	CASSTSRRQGLSNQPQHF
TRBJ1-5	-	TRBV6-1	many	TGTGCCAGCAGTGAATACAGGTATCAGCCCCAGCATTTT	CASSEYRYQPQHF
TRBJ2-3	-	TRBV5-1	few	TGCGCCAGCAGCATCGGCACAGATACGCAGTATTTT	CASSIGTDTQYF
TRBJ2-2	TRBD1	TRBV10-3	-	TGTGCCGTCGCAAGACAGGGGACCAGCACCGGGGAGCTGTTTTTT	CAVARQGTSTGELFF
TRBJ2-3	TRBD2	TRBV19	few	TGTGCCAGTAAAACGCGGGAGTTCACAGATACGCAGTATTTT	CASKTREFTDTQYF
TRBJ2-5	TRBD1	TRBV20-1	few	TGCAGTGCTAGCCCAAACAGGGGTGAGACCCAGTACTTC	CSASPNRGETQYF
TRBJ2-7	TRBD2	TRBV15	-	TGTGCCACCAGCAGAGCGACTAGCGGGAGGTACGAGCAGTACTTC	CATSRATSGRYEQYF